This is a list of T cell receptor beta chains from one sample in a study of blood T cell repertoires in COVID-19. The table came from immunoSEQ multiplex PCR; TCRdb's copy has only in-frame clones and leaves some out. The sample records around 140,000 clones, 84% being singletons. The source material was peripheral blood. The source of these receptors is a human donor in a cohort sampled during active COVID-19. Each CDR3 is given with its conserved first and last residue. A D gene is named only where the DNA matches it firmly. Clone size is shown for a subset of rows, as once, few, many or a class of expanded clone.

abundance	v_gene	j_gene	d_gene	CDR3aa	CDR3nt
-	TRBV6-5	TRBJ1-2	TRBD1	CASRPTGYGYTF	TGTGCCAGCAGGCCGACAGGGTATGGCTACACCTTC
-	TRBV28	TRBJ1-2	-	CASSLGSQFYGYTF	TGTGCCAGCAGTTTAGGCTCACAGTTCTATGGCTACACCTTC
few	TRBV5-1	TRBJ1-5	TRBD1	CASSLGTGGLQPQHF	TGCGCCAGCAGCCTCGGGACAGGGGGTCTTCAGCCCCAGCATTTT
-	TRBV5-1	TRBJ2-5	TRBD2	CASSLGASGGPKETQYF	TGCGCCAGCAGCTTGGGGGCTAGCGGGGGGCCTAAAGAGACCCAGTACTTC
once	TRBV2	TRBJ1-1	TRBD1	CASSVQGDIDTEAFF	TGTGCCAGCAGTGTCCAGGGGGATATTGACACTGAAGCTTTCTTT
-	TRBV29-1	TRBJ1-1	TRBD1	CSVEKGAPPEEAFF	TGCAGCGTTGAGAAGGGGGCGCCCCCGGAAGAAGCTTTCTTT
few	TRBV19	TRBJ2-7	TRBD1	CASSMLGQGSYEQYF	TGTGCCAGTAGTATGCTGGGACAGGGATCCTACGAGCAGTACTTC
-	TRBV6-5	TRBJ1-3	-	CASSRAGPGNTIYF	TGTGCCAGCAGTAGGGCAGGGCCTGGAAACACCATATATTTT
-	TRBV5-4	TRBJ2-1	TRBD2	CASSLSSGTNNEQFF	TGTGCCAGCAGCTTATCTAGCGGTACTAACAATGAGCAGTTCTTC
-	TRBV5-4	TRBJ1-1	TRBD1	CASSLQGATEAFF	TGTGCCAGCAGCCTACAGGGGGCCACTGAAGCTTTCTTT
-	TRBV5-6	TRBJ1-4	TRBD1	CASSSGFRGSDEKLFF	TGTGCCAGCAGCTCGGGCTTCAGGGGGTCGGATGAAAAACTGTTTTTT
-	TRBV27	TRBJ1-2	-	CASTPSNPREGYGYTF	TGTGCCAGCACCCCCTCCAACCCGAGAGAGGGTTATGGCTACACCTTC
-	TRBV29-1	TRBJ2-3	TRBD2	CSVEGLGWPDTQYF	TGCAGCGTTGAGGGACTAGGGTGGCCAGATACGCAGTATTTT
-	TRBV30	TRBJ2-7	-	CACIRDLEQYF	TGTGCCTGCATCAGGGATCTTGAGCAGTACTTC
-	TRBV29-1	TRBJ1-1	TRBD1	CSVDWTGLGNTEAFF	TGCAGCGTTGACTGGACAGGGTTGGGGAACACTGAAGCTTTCTTT
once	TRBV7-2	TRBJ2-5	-	CASSPSTAGQETQYF	TGTGCCAGCAGCCCATCGACTGCTGGCCAAGAGACCCAGTACTTC
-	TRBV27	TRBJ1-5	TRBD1	CASSSYQGALHF	TGTGCCAGCAGTTCCTATCAGGGGGCCTTGCATTTT